This T cell receptor beta chain is from a study of pediatric ulcerative colitis. Findings and limits, study-wide: Acute severe colitis showed lower rectal diversity from clonal expansions. Repertoires came from total lymphocyte DNA, so rare subsets like regulatory T cells may be missed. Two patients' blood samples yielded substantially fewer templates.

A note on this clone: Its antigen is as yet unknown.

Germline CDR1 and CDR2: MNHNS and SASEGT. Trimming left V 3 bases short and J 6 bases short, with 13 bases between. This CDR3 region has 14 residues. Data came from immunoSEQ multiplex PCR; TCRdb stores just in-frame clones and leaves some out. The data show about 60,000 clones, about nine tenths seen once. The chain has TRBV6-1 and TRBJ2-3, with D unclear. This receptor was taken from a boy under 18 who was a control in a study of pediatric ulcerative colitis. The material sequenced was blood. CDR3 bases: TGTGCCAGCAGTGAGCTGGGTCGCAGGGATACGCAGTATTTT. This translates into CASSELGRRDTQYF.